The clone carrying this T cell receptor beta chain has ten or more counts. No antigen is known for it. The germline gives CDR1 ENHRY, CDR2 SYGVKD. The V segment lost 8 bases and the J segment 4 bases; nucleotides outside the gene matches: 11. This CDR3 comprises 15 residues. These data originate in a study of neurological immune-mediated disorders. Whole-study findings and limits: There were no CDR3 amino acid sequences shared by expanded clones across subjects, a result suggesting private repertoires in all groups.

TCRdb re-analysed the 5' RACE reads in MiXCR, keeping a single row per CDR3 protein. The profile shows approximately 51,000 distinct CDR3 sequences, about 3.7% of them singletons. The TCR originated in a middle-aged man with multiple sclerosis. V and J are TRBV10-3 and TRBJ2-5, with 9 bases identical to TRBD1. The sequencing input was PBMCs. The CDR3 DNA is TGTGCCATCCGGCGGACAGGGGAAGACGGAGAGACCCAGTACTTC. Its translation is CAIRRTGEDGETQYF.